This is a list of T cell receptor beta chains from one sample in a study of T cell repertoires in cytomegalovirus infection. TCRdb itself ran the reads through MiXCR, one entry per CDR3 protein. The repertoire has around 200,000 distinct CDR3 sequences, around 40% of them found once; the top ten carry around 64%. Their antigens are not known. The sequences come from CD8+ T cells from cultured PBMCs, collected from culture after CMV antigen stimulation. The receptors derive from a human donor in good health (CMV status not recorded). Some clones in this sample may be carry-over from other donors' samples. The CDR3 runs from the conserved cysteine through the conserved F or W. The order of the fields is V gene, J gene, D gene, clone size, CDR3 DNA, CDR3 protein. D genes are given only for firm matches. Expanded clones get a size class; other rows say once, few or many, or leave the size out.

V gene: TRBV20-1; J gene: TRBJ2-1; D gene: TRBD1; clone size: few; CDR3 DNA: TGCAGTGCTAGACTGATAATAGGGGACAGGGGATTTACCAATGAGCAGTTCTTC; CDR3 protein: CSARLIIGDRGFTNEQFF
V gene: TRBV7-8; J gene: TRBJ2-1; D gene: -; clone size: many; CDR3 DNA: TGTGCCAGCAGCCCCGCGACAGGCGGGACCTACAATGAGCAGTTCTTC; CDR3 protein: CASSPATGGTYNEQFF
V gene: TRBV7-8; J gene: TRBJ2-1; D gene: TRBD2; clone size: few; CDR3 DNA: TGTGCCAGCAGCTGGGGACTAGCGGGAGTATCCCGCCACAATGAGCAGTTCTTC; CDR3 protein: CASSWGLAGVSRHNEQFF
V gene: TRBV7-3; J gene: TRBJ2-2; D gene: -; clone size: -; CDR3 DNA: TGTGCCAGCAGCTCGATGAGGGGTATTGGAACCGGGGAGCTGTTTTTT; CDR3 protein: CASSSMRGIGTGELFF
V gene: TRBV27; J gene: TRBJ2-7; D gene: -; clone size: -; CDR3 DNA: TGTGCCAGCAGTTCCGCACTAGGGACCACCTACGAGCAGTACTTC; CDR3 protein: CASSSALGTTYEQYF
V gene: TRBV5-8; J gene: TRBJ1-1; D gene: -; clone size: few; CDR3 DNA: TGTGCCAGCTATTTGGGTAAAGCTTTCTTT; CDR3 protein: CASYLGKAFF
V gene: TRBV24-1; J gene: TRBJ2-2; D gene: -; clone size: -; CDR3 DNA: TGTGCCACCAGCCCGACCGGCCGGTCCGGGGAGCTGTTTTTT; CDR3 protein: CATSPTGRSGELFF
V gene: TRBV7-6; J gene: TRBJ2-5; D gene: TRBD1; clone size: -; CDR3 DNA: TGTGCCAGCAGCAAACGACAGGGGTTCCAAGAGACCCAGTACTTC; CDR3 protein: CASSKRQGFQETQYF
V gene: TRBV29-1; J gene: TRBJ2-3; D gene: TRBD2; clone size: few; CDR3 DNA: TGCAGCGTTGAGTCAGCGGGGGCTCGCACAGATACGCAGTATTTT; CDR3 protein: CSVESAGARTDTQYF
V gene: TRBV24-1; J gene: TRBJ2-5; D gene: TRBD1; clone size: -; CDR3 DNA: TGTGCCACCAGTGATCGGACAGGGTTGGGCGAGACCCAGTACTTC; CDR3 protein: CATSDRTGLGETQYF
V gene: TRBV19; J gene: TRBJ2-1; D gene: TRBD2; clone size: -; CDR3 DNA: TGTGCCAGTAGTACCCCGGGACTAGCGGGGGTTAACTCCTACAATGAGCAGTTCTTC; CDR3 protein: CASSTPGLAGVNSYNEQFF
V gene: TRBV6-1; J gene: TRBJ2-1; D gene: -; clone size: -; CDR3 DNA: TGTGCCAGCAGTGAGGTCAGTGACTACAATGAGCAGTTCTTC; CDR3 protein: CASSEVSDYNEQFF
V gene: TRBV11-3; J gene: TRBJ1-1; D gene: -; clone size: few; CDR3 DNA: TGTGCCAGCAGCTTGCAGGGAAAAGGGACTGAAGCTTTCTTT; CDR3 protein: CASSLQGKGTEAFF
V gene: TRBV12-3/TRBV12-4; J gene: TRBJ1-3; D gene: -; clone size: -; CDR3 DNA: TGTGCCAGCAGTCCGATTGGAAACACCATATATTTT; CDR3 protein: CASSPIGNTIYF
V gene: TRBV7-2; J gene: TRBJ1-1; D gene: -; clone size: many; CDR3 DNA: TGTGCCAGCAGCTTAGGGCCAATCAACACTGAAGCTTTCTTT; CDR3 protein: CASSLGPINTEAFF
V gene: TRBV27; J gene: TRBJ2-1; D gene: -; clone size: -; CDR3 DNA: TGTGCCAGCAGTTTAGATGGAGGGCTCAATGAGCAGTTCTTC; CDR3 protein: CASSLDGGLNEQFF
V gene: TRBV25-1; J gene: TRBJ1-1; D gene: TRBD1; clone size: -; CDR3 DNA: TGTGCCAGCAGTCCACCTTCCGGGACAGATTCAAAGTTGGCTTTCTTT; CDR3 protein: CASSPPSGTDSKLAFF
V gene: TRBV7-9; J gene: TRBJ1-1; D gene: -; clone size: few; CDR3 DNA: TGTGCCAGCAGCTCCCTGAGGGCGGGGGAGGGGACTGAAGCTTTCTTT; CDR3 protein: CASSSLRAGEGTEAFF
V gene: TRBV7-9; J gene: TRBJ2-1; D gene: TRBD2; clone size: -; CDR3 DNA: TGTGCCAGCAGCTTAACGTTCGGGACTAGCGGGAGGGTTTATGAGCAGTTCTTC; CDR3 protein: CASSLTFGTSGRVYEQFF
V gene: TRBV6-1; J gene: TRBJ2-1; D gene: TRBD2; clone size: few; CDR3 DNA: TGTGCCAGCACCCCGGGGGCGGGAGGCTGGGATGAGCAGTTCTTC; CDR3 protein: CASTPGAGGWDEQFF
V gene: TRBV6-5; J gene: TRBJ2-7; D gene: -; clone size: -; CDR3 DNA: TGTGCCAGCAGTTACCAACAGGTCGGGGAGCAGTACTTC; CDR3 protein: CASSYQQVGEQYF
V gene: TRBV28; J gene: TRBJ1-5; D gene: -; clone size: -; CDR3 DNA: TGTGCCACCGCCGCTGATAGCAATCAGCCCCAGCATTTT; CDR3 protein: CATAADSNQPQHF
V gene: TRBV28; J gene: TRBJ2-6; D gene: TRBD2; clone size: -; CDR3 DNA: TGTGCCAGCAGTTTAGCTAGCGGGGTCCTCGTTTGGGCCAACGTCCTGACTTTC; CDR3 protein: CASSLASGVLVWANVLTF
V gene: TRBV4-1; J gene: TRBJ2-1; D gene: TRBD2; clone size: -; CDR3 DNA: TGCGCCAGCAGCCACGGACTAGCGGCGGATGAGCAGTTCTTC; CDR3 protein: CASSHGLAADEQFF
V gene: TRBV11-3; J gene: TRBJ2-6; D gene: -; clone size: few; CDR3 DNA: TGTGCCAGCAGTCCTGAACCGACAGAATCTGGGGCCAACGTCCTGACTTTC; CDR3 protein: CASSPEPTESGANVLTF
V gene: TRBV9; J gene: TRBJ2-3; D gene: -; clone size: -; CDR3 DNA: TGTGCCAGCAGCGTAGCCGCCGGGAAGCCCACAGATACGCAGTATTTT; CDR3 protein: CASSVAAGKPTDTQYF
V gene: TRBV7-2; J gene: TRBJ2-1; D gene: -; clone size: many; CDR3 DNA: TGTGCCAGCAGCCCCAACTCCAGCTCCTACAATGAGCAGTTCTTC; CDR3 protein: CASSPNSSSYNEQFF
V gene: TRBV6-5; J gene: TRBJ1-5; D gene: -; clone size: many; CDR3 DNA: TGTGCCAGCAGTTACTCGACAACAGGCGGTCAGCCCCAGCATTTT; CDR3 protein: CASSYSTTGGQPQHF
V gene: TRBV7-9; J gene: TRBJ2-7; D gene: TRBD2; clone size: few; CDR3 DNA: TGTGCCAGCAGCTTAGCGCATGTATTAGCGGGAGGTTACCCCACGGAGCAGTACTTC; CDR3 protein: CASSLAHVLAGGYPTEQYF
V gene: TRBV5-5; J gene: TRBJ2-5; D gene: TRBD1; clone size: -; CDR3 DNA: TGTGCCAGCAGCTTGGAGGGACAGGGGGCAGAGACCCAGTACTTC; CDR3 protein: CASSLEGQGAETQYF
V gene: TRBV28; J gene: TRBJ2-7; D gene: -; clone size: many; CDR3 DNA: TGTGCCAGCAGTTTTGTGGCAGGGGGGTACGAGCAGTACTTC; CDR3 protein: CASSFVAGGYEQYF
V gene: TRBV7-2; J gene: TRBJ2-3; D gene: -; clone size: many; CDR3 DNA: TGTGCCAGCAGCCGCCAAGGGCGACCCAGCACAGATACGCAGTATTTT; CDR3 protein: CASSRQGRPSTDTQYF
V gene: TRBV4-1; J gene: TRBJ2-5; D gene: -; clone size: many; CDR3 DNA: TGCGCCAGCAGCCAAGATCGATCCGATACCCAAGAGACCCAGTACTTC; CDR3 protein: CASSQDRSDTQETQYF